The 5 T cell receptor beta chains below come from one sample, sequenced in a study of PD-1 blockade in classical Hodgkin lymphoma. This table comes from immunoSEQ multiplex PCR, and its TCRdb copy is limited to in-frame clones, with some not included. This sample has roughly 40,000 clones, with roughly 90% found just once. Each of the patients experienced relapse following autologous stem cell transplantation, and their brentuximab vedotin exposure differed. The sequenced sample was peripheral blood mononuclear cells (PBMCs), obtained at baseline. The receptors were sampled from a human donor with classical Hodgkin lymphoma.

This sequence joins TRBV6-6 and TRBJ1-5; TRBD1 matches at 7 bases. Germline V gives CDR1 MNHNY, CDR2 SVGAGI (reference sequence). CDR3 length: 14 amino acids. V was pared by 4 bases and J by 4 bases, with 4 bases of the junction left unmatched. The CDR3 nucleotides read TGTGCCAGCAGTTGGACAGGAGGAAATCAGCCCCAGCATTTT. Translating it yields CASSWTGGNQPQHF.

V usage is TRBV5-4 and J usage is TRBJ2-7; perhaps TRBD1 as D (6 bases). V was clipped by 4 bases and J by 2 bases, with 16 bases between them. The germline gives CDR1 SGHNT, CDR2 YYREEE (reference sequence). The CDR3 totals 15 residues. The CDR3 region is CASSPRGAGAYEQYF. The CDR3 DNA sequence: TGTGCCAGCAGCCCAAGAGGGGCAGGGGCCTACGAGCAGTACTTC.

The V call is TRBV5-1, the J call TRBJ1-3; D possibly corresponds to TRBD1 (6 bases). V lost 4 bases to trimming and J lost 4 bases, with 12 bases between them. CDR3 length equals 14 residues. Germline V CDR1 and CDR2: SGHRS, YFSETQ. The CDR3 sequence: CASSPTGLGNTIYF. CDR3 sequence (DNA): TGCGCCAGCAGCCCCACAGGGCTAGGAAACACCATATATTTT.

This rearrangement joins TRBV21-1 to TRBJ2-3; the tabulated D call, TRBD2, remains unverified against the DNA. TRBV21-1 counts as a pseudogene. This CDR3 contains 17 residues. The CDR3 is CASSKGGELAGGDTQYF. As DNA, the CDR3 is TGTGCCAGCAGCAAAGGCGGTGAACTAGCGGGGGGAGATACGCAGTATTTT.

DNA for the CDR3: TGTGCCAGTAGTATAGGCCTAGCGGGAGGGCCGGGGACAGATACGCAGTATTTT. This codes for CASSIGLAGGPGTDTQYF. This chain joins TRBV19 and TRBJ2-3, with TRBD2 matching 12 bases. The CDR3 has 18 residues. Per the germline V gene, CDR1 is LNHDA and CDR2 is SQIVND (reference sequence). Losses at the gene ends were 1 base for V and 3 bases for J; bases not matched to a gene: 8.